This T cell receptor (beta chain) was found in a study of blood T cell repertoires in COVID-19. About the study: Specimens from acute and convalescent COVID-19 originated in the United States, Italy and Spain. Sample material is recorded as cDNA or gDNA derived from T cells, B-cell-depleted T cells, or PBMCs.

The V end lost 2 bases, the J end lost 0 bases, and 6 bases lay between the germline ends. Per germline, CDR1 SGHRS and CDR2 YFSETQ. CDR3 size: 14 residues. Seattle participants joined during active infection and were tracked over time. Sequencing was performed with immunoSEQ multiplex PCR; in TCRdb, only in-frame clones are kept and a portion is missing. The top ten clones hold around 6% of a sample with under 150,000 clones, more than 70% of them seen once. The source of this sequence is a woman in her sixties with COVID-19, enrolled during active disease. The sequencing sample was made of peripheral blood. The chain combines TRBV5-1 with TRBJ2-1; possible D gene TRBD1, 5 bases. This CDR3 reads CASSFDSSYNEQFF. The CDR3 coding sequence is TGCGCCAGCAGCTTTGACAGCTCCTACAATGAGCAGTTCTTC.